This TCR beta chain was captured by sequencing in a study of radiotherapy plus CTLA-4 blockade in lung cancer. Notes on the study in general: The best prediction of response reportedly came from early blood T cell clone dynamics, with interferon-beta.

The CDR3 contains 15 residues. V lost 4 bases and J lost 7; bases outside the gene matches: 6. Germline lookup yields CDR1 SGHRS and CDR2 YFSETQ. Comments on this clone: What it recognizes is unknown.

Profiled with immunoSEQ multiplex PCR; TCRdb holds only in-frame clones, not every one. The sample includes about 28,000 clones, 70% to 85% seen only once; the top ten take 7% to 8%. The chain carries TRBV5-1 and TRBJ2-4; 12 bases line up with TRBD1. The starting material was peripheral blood, obtained from a patient treated with radiotherapy plus ipilimumab. The TCR sequence derives from a human donor with non-small cell lung cancer who had stable disease on radiotherapy plus ipilimumab. CDR3: CASSPGQGAQNIQYF. CDR3 nucleotide sequence: TGCGCCAGCAGCCCGGGACAGGGGGCTCAGAACATTCAGTACTTC.